This T cell receptor (beta chain) was identified during a study of T cell repertoires in cytomegalovirus infection (dated by TCRdb to the late 2010s). About the study as a whole: The peptide stimulations were aimed at well-studied HLA-B-restricted epitopes as well as recently identified HLA-C-restricted CMV epitopes, whose presentation resists viral immunomodulation. The HLA type of each donor mattered for the analysis, because public TCR beta signatures pointed to carriage of CMV infection along with the matching HLA type. Points the paper makes about the study in general: The ex vivo response was dominated by HLA-C-restricted CMV-specific TCR beta clonotypes, and the single most frequent clonotype in two of eight donors was supplied by these HLA-C-restricted clonotypes. Cumulative frequency of public TCR beta family members discriminated carriers of CMV infection plus the relevant HLA type in this cohort and an independent roughly 320-donor cohort.

The meaning of the sample's treatment or condition label: in vitro stimulation with specific CMV peptide epitopes to enrich CMV-specific T cells. The table lists this clonotype with a few counts. It lacks a known antigen. Nothing much larger sits one base from this clone, and base qualities are not available. Sequenced using an Illumina HiSeq 1500. TCRdb ran its own pipeline on the public reads, namely fastp trimming at Q25 and MiXCR clone calling, and kept in-frame beta chains. Merged by CDR3 protein, the rows form single entries marked with the most common genes and DNA. A total of approximately 300,000 distinct CDR3 sequences appear in this sample, 25% to 35% of them only once. Around 18% of the sample is taken by the ten largest. The V end loses 0 bases and the J end loses 1 base, and a stretch of 16 bases separates them. In the germline V gene, CDR1 corresponds to MNHEY and CDR2 to SVGAGI. The CDR3, cysteine through phenylalanine, is 18 amino acids long. Only the CDR3 part of the read is kept: 54 bases, read in frame from the first base.

This clonotype was obtained from a human donor in good health (CMV status not recorded). Some clones in this sample may be carry-over from other donors' samples. This receptor chain uses TRBV6-5 and TRBJ1-3; TRBD1 is possibly the D segment (5 matching bases). Specimen: cultured PBMCs, collected from culture after CMV antigen stimulation. The encoded CDR3 is CASSYSIQGKGSGNTIYF. In nucleotide form, the sequence is TGTGCCAGCAGTTACTCGATTCAGGGCAAAGGGTCTGGAAACACCATATATTTT.